A selection of T cell receptor beta chains follows, all from one sample in a study of T cells in localized non-small cell lung cancer. Some clones are missing from TCRdb's copy, which holds only in-frame ones; the method was immunoSEQ multiplex PCR. The table includes tens of thousands of clones, about 92% detected once. The sample in question was peripheral blood, obtained before any cancer treatment. All receptors come from a woman aged 35 to 69 with stage I lung adenocarcinoma. Each CDR3 is given with its conserved first and last residue. D genes are given only for firm matches. Not every row has a clone size; where given, it reads once, few, many or a size class.

TRBJ1-2 | TRBD1 | once | TRBV2 | TGTGCCAGCAGCAGACAGGGGGCTATAGTAAGTGGCTACACCTTC | CASSRQGAIVSGYTF
TRBJ1-5 | . | few | TRBV5-1 | TGCGCCAGCAGCCCGGACCCCGCGGGGCCCCAGCATTTT | CASSPDPAGPQHF
TRBJ2-1 | . | once | TRBV11-2 | TGTGCCAGCAGCTATCGGATCGATCGGGCCAATGAGCAGTTCTTC | CASSYRIDRANEQFF
TRBJ1-1 | . | once | TRBV19 | TGTGCCAGTAGTATTCAGGGTGACACTGAAGCTTTCTTT | CASSIQGDTEAFF
TRBJ2-5 | TRBD2 | . | TRBV27 | TGTGCCAGCTCCAGCGGGGGGGCGGGAGAGACCCAGTACTTC | CASSSGGAGETQYF
TRBJ2-5 | . | . | TRBV19 | TGTGCCAGTAAGGCTTTCGGGGCGAGCCAAGAGACCCAGTACTTC | CASKAFGASQETQYF
TRBJ2-7 | . | . | TRBV7-2 | TGTGCCAGCAGCGCCTCCCCTACTAGACGGGAGCAGTACTTC | CASSASPTRREQYF
TRBJ2-1 | TRBD2 | . | TRBV9 | TGTGCCAGCAGCCCACTTGGCGGGAGAATCAATGAGCAGTTCTTC | CASSPLGGRINEQFF
TRBJ1-2 | TRBD1 | . | TRBV6-5 | TGTGCCAGCAGTTACGGGACAGGGAAGGGCTACACCTTC | CASSYGTGKGYTF
TRBJ1-1 | TRBD1 | . | TRBV29-1 | TGCAGCGTCCGACAGGGGGAGGGCACTGAAGCTTTCTTT | CSVRQGEGTEAFF
TRBJ1-1 | . | . | TRBV21-1 | TGTGCCAGCAGCCCTTCAGGGGGGTTGACTGAAGCTTTCTTT | CASSPSGGLTEAFF
TRBJ2-1 | . | . | TRBV7-2 | TGTGCCAGCAGCGCCGACAGTAGCTCCTACAATGAGCAGTTCTTC | CASSADSSSYNEQFF
TRBJ2-1 | . | . | TRBV9 | TGTGCCAGCAGCGTAGCTCGAGCTCCGTCCAATGAGCAGTTCTTC | CASSVARAPSNEQFF
TRBJ1-5 | . | . | TRBV30 | TGTGCCTGGAGTGGTAGCAATCAGCCCCAGCATTTT | CAWSGSNQPQHF
TRBJ1-1 | . | few | TRBV6-6 | TGTGCCAGCAGTTACTCCCAGACCACTGAAGCTTTCTTT | CASSYSQTTEAFF
TRBJ2-2 | TRBD2 | . | TRBV7-3 | TGTGCCAGCAGCTCTCCCGGGAGGGCGAACACCGGGGAGCTGTTTTTT | CASSSPGRANTGELFF
TRBJ2-7 | . | . | TRBV27 | TGTGCCAGCAGTTTAGGGTGGGACGCGGAGCAGTACTTC | CASSLGWDAEQYF
TRBJ2-6 | . | . | TRBV21-1 | TGTGCCAGCTTGGACAGTCATCCCGGGGCCAACGTCCTGACTTTC | CASLDSHPGANVLTF
TRBJ2-7 | TRBD2 | . | TRBV5-1 | TGCGCCAGCAGCTTGGCTGGGGCAGGGACTAGCGGCTACGAGCAGTACTTC | CASSLAGAGTSGYEQYF
TRBJ2-7 | TRBD2 | . | TRBV11-2 | TGTGCCAGCAGAAGTAGCGGGACGTACGAGCAGTACTTC | CASRSSGTYEQYF
TRBJ1-1 | TRBD1 | . | TRBV7-9 | TGTGCCAGCAGCTCGACCGGGACAGGGGCCACTGAAGCTTTCTTT | CASSSTGTGATEAFF
TRBJ1-6 | . | . | TRBV11-2 | TGTGCCAGCAGCCCGGGACTGGAGAATTCACCCCTCCACTTT | CASSPGLENSPLHF
TRBJ2-1 | . | . | TRBV11-2 | TGTGCCAGCAGCTTAGCGGGAAATGAGCAGTTCTTC | CASSLAGNEQFF
TRBJ1-1 | . | . | TRBV19 | TGTGCCAGTAGTTATAAGGTCCGAGGACCAAGTGAAGCTTTCTTT | CASSYKVRGPSEAFF
TRBJ1-2 | TRBD1 | few | TRBV2 | TGTGCCAGCAGAGCCCAGGGGGGTAACTATGGCTACACCTTC | CASRAQGGNYGYTF
TRBJ2-7 | TRBD1 | . | TRBV30 | TGTGCCTGGTCACGGACAGGGGTAGGGGAGCAGTACTTC | CAWSRTGVGEQYF
TRBJ1-2 | TRBD1 | . | TRBV10-3 | TGTGCCATCAGAGGGACAGGGTGGGACTATGGCTACACCTTC | CAIRGTGWDYGYTF
TRBJ1-2 | . | . | TRBV5-6 | TGTGCCAGCAGGGGACTCGCCAGTTATGGCTACACCTTC | CASRGLASYGYTF
TRBJ1-5 | . | . | TRBV6-5 | TGTGCCAGCAGCCGAAACAGGGATCAGCCCCAGCATTTT | CASSRNRDQPQHF
TRBJ1-6 | . | . | TRBV6-6 | TGTGCCAGCAGTTACGCATCCACCGGCGGGGATTCACCCCTCCACTTT | CASSYASTGGDSPLHF
TRBJ2-1 | . | . | TRBV7-6 | TGTGCCAGCAGCTTAGAAGCGAGCTCCTACAATGAGCAGTTCTTC | CASSLEASSYNEQFF
TRBJ2-3 | TRBD1 | once | TRBV18 | TGTGCCAGCTCACTGGGACAGGGATCCCTAGATACGCAGTATTTT | CASSLGQGSLDTQYF
TRBJ1-1 | . | . | TRBV6-5 | TGTGCCAGCAGGGCCCCAAGGCCCGGCACTGAAGCTTTCTTT | CASRAPRPGTEAFF
TRBJ2-7 | . | . | TRBV7-3 | TGTGCCAGCAGCTTCCAGTCGCCATCCTACGAGCAGTACTTC | CASSFQSPSYEQYF
TRBJ1-5 | . | . | TRBV7-9 | TGTGCCAGCAGCTTACCCGGCCCCAATCAGCCCCAGCATTTT | CASSLPGPNQPQHF
TRBJ2-6 | TRBD2 | . | TRBV7-2 | TGTGCCAGCAGCTCCACCGGGAGGGCAGGGAGGGCTGGGGCCAACGTCCTGACTTTC | CASSSTGRAGRAGANVLTF
TRBJ1-3 | TRBD1 | . | TRBV7-8 | TGTGCCAGCAGCTTCGCGACAGGGGTAGGAAACACCATATATTTT | CASSFATGVGNTIYF
TRBJ1-1 | . | . | TRBV6-1 | TGTGCCAGCACGGCAGCTGAAGCTTTCTTT | CASTAAEAFF
TRBJ2-5 | TRBD2 | . | TRBV9 | TGTGCCAGCAGCGGAGGGGAGGGCTCGCGTTCCCAAGAGACCCAGTACTTC | CASSGGEGSRSQETQYF
TRBJ2-4 | . | . | TRBV2 | TGTGCCAGCACCCGAACCGGGACTGCCGCGATTCAGTACTTC | CASTRTGTAAIQYF
TRBJ1-2 | . | . | TRBV5-1 | TGCGCCAGCAGCTTGGACCTCCTCTCCTATGGCTACACCTTC | CASSLDLLSYGYTF
TRBJ2-5 | . | . | TRBV10-3 | TGTGCCATCAGTGAGTCTCTGGGGGGAGAGACCCAGTACTTC | CAISESLGGETQYF
TRBJ1-4 | TRBD1 | . | TRBV7-7 | TGTGCCAGCAGCCCAGGACAGGGAAGCGAAAAACTGTTTTTT | CASSPGQGSEKLFF
TRBJ2-7 | . | . | TRBV10-3 | TGTGCCATCAGTGCAGAGATCGGCTACGAGCAGTACTTC | CAISAEIGYEQYF
TRBJ2-1 | TRBD1 | . | TRBV6-1 | TGTGCCAGCAGTGAATTGGGGACAGGCCACAATGAGCAGTTCTTC | CASSELGTGHNEQFF
TRBJ1-6 | . | . | TRBV28 | TGTGCCAGCAGTTTATATCTGGGGATAAATTCACCCCTCCACTTT | CASSLYLGINSPLHF
TRBJ1-1 | . | . | TRBV5-8 | TGTGCCAGCAGCTTGGTCGCCACTGAAGCTTTCTTT | CASSLVATEAFF
TRBJ2-1 | . | . | TRBV9 | TGTGCCAGCAGCCCAGGGGGCGGGAGGCCCTTCTACAATGAGCAGTTCTTC | CASSPGGGRPFYNEQFF
TRBJ1-3 | . | . | TRBV7-2 | TGTGCCAGCAGCTTAGAGTCGGGGGCAACTGGAAACACCATATATTTT | CASSLESGATGNTIYF
TRBJ1-2 | . | . | TRBV10-2 | TGCGCCAGCAGTGAGACAGGTTATGGCTACACCTTC | CASSETGYGYTF
TRBJ2-6 | TRBD1 | . | TRBV11-2 | TGTGCCAGCAGCCTTCAGGGGGCCGGGGCCAACGTCCTGACTTTC | CASSLQGAGANVLTF
TRBJ1-3 | . | . | TRBV19 | TGTGCCAGTAGTATAAGGTTGGGATCTGGAAACACCATATATTTT | CASSIRLGSGNTIYF
TRBJ1-3 | . | . | TRBV7-2 | TGTGCCAGCAGCTTAGGCAGCCTCTCTGGAAACACCATATATTTT | CASSLGSLSGNTIYF
TRBJ2-2 | TRBD2 | once | TRBV9 | TGTGCCAGCAGCGTAGCAGCTAGCGGGGGGGCAAACACCGGGGAGCTGTTTTTT | CASSVAASGGANTGELFF
TRBJ2-7 | . | . | TRBV25-1 | TGTGCCAGCAGCCTAGACCCGCCTTACGAGCAGTACTTC | CASSLDPPYEQYF
TRBJ2-5 | TRBD2 | . | TRBV18 | TGTGCCAGCTCACCACAACCTAGCGGGAGGGAGGAGACCCAGTACTTC | CASSPQPSGREETQYF
TRBJ1-2 | . | . | TRBV6-5 | TGTGCCACCCGACAGGTCAACTATGGCTACACCTTC | CATRQVNYGYTF